The clone carrying this T cell receptor beta chain showed up just a few times. Its antigen is as yet unknown. Graves' hyperthyroidism was deemed stable given no ophthalmopathy progression within 18 months. The sample is drawn from a study of T cells in Graves' hyperthyroidism and ophthalmopathy. For the study at large: The blood sample was taken at first diagnosis, before treatment began.

The germline gives CDR1 MGHRA, CDR2 YSYEKL. Trimming cost V 4 bases and J 7 bases; bases outside gene matches: 5. The CDR3 is 15 residues long. Study conclusions and caveats: Blood also showed most of the thyroid clonotypes that were expanded above 0.001. A median around 6.4 months before onset, the model predicted ophthalmopathy.

It was RNA transcripts that yielded the amplified TCR beta CDR3 regions. Researchers ran a first-round RT-PCR on the TCR CDR3 using the HTBI primer set. From the multiplex PCR reads, TCRdb called clonotypes with MiXCR, one entry per CDR3 protein. Of around 520,000 distinct CDR3 sequences listed, around 13% are singletons. Sequenced input: blood. The chain carries TRBV4-1 and TRBJ2-1; 12 bases fit TRBD2. The sequence was obtained from a woman aged 40 to 55 with Graves' hyperthyroidism. CDR3 sequence (DNA): TGCGCCAGCAGCCCCAGGACTAGCGGGATGAATGAGCAGTTCTTC. This encodes CASSPRTSGMNEQFF.